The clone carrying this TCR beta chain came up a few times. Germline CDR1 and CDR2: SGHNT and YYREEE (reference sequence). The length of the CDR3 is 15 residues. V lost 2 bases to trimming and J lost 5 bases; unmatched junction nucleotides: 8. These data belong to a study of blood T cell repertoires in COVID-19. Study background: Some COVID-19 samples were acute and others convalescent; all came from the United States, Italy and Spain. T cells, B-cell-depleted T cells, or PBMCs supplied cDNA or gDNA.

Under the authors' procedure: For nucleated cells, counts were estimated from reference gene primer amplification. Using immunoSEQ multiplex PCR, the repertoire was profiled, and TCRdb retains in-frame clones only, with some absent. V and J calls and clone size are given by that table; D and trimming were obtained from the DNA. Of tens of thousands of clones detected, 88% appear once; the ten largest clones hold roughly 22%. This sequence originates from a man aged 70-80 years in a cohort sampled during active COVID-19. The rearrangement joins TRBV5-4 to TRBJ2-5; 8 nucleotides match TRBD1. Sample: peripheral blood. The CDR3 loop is CASSFGQGNLETQYF. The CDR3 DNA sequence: TGTGCCAGCAGCTTTGGACAGGGAAATCTTGAGACCCAGTACTTC.